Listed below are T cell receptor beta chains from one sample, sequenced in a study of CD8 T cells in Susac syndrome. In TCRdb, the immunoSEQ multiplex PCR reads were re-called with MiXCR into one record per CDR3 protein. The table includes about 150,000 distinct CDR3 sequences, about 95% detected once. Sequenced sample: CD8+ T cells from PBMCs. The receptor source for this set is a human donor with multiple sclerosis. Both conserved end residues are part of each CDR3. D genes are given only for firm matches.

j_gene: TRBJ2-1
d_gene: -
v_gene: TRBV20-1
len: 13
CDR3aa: CSANEMFYNEQFF

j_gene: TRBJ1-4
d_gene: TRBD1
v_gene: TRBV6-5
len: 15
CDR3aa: CASRLGDSINEKLFF

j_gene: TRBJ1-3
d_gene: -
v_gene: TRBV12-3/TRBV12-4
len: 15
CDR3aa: CASPGRISSGNTIYF

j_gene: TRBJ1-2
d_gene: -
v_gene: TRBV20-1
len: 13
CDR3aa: CSAGDIANYGYTF

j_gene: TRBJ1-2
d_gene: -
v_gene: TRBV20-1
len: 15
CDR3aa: CSARDNTGTNYGYTF

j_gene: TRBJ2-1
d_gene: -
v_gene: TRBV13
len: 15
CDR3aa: CASSLSPGLNNEQFF

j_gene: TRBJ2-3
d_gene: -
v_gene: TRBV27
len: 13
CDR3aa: CASSPQVLDTQYF

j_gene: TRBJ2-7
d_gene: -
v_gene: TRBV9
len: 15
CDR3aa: CASSVDTGHSYEQYF

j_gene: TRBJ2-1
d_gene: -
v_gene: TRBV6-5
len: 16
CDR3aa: CASSYWTLSSYNEQFF

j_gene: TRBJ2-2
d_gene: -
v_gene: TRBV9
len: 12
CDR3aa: CASRQSAGELFF

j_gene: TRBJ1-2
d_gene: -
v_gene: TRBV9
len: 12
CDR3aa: CASSVNPYGYTF

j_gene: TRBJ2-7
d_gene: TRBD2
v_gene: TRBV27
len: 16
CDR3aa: CASSAKGGTITYEQYF

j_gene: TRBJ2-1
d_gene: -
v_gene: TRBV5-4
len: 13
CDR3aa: CAIHHSYNNEQFF

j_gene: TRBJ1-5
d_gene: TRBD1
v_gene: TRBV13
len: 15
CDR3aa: CASSLRQGARQPQHF

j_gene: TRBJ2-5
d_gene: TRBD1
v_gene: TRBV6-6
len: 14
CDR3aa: CASTSGQAGETQYF

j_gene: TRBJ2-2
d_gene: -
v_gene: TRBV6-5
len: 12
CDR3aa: CASRLNTGELFF